This T cell receptor (beta chain) was recorded in a study of T cells in Graves' hyperthyroidism and ophthalmopathy. Turning to this clonotype: Antigen: not known.

The CDR3 regions of TCR beta were amplified from RNA transcripts. TCR CDR3 underwent first-round RT-PCR with the HTBI primer set. Each CDR3 protein is one row after TCRdb ran MiXCR on the multiplex PCR reads. Of a few hundred thousand distinct CDR3 sequences listed, 15% to 18% were seen once; the top ten hold roughly 25%. CDR1 is MNHEY, CDR2 SVGAGI, per germline. The CDR3 totals 16 residues. V shed 6 bases, J shed 2 bases, and the junction held 9 bases outside the gene matches. Study-level results: The model's output predicted ophthalmopathy at a median of approximately 6.5 months prior to onset. Most thyroid clonotypes expanded above 0.001 appeared in blood too. From stable hyperthyroidism, ophthalmopathy was set apart by a 13 V-J model.

Patients aged 18 to 65 had newly diagnosed hyperthyroidism that had lasted under 2 months. This TCR was recovered from a woman aged 18-35 years with Graves' hyperthyroidism that later progressed to Graves' ophthalmopathy. V is TRBV6-5 and J is TRBJ2-2, with 7 positions matching TRBD1. What was sequenced was blood. The CDR3 nucleotides are TGTGCCAGCAGCTATTCGGCAGGGGGAAACACCGGGGAGCTGTTTTTT. The encoded protein is CASSYSAGGNTGELFF.